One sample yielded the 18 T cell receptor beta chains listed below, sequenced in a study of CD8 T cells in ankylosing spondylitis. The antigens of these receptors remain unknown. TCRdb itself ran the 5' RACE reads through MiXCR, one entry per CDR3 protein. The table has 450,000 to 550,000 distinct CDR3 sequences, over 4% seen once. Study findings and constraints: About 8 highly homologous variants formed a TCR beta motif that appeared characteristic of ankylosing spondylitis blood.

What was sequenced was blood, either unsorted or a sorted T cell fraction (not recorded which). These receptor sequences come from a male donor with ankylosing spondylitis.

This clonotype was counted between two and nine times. The CDR3 loop is CASSLYRARDEQYF. The DNA for the CDR3 is TGCGCCAGCAGCTTATACAGGGCCAGGGACGAGCAGTACTTC. The chain links TRBV5-1 to TRBJ2-7, with D perhaps matching TRBD1 (6 bases). The V end lost 2 bases, the J end lost 5 bases, and 14 bases lay between the germline ends. Per the germline V gene, CDR1 is SGHRS and CDR2 is YFSETQ. This CDR3 has 14 amino acids.

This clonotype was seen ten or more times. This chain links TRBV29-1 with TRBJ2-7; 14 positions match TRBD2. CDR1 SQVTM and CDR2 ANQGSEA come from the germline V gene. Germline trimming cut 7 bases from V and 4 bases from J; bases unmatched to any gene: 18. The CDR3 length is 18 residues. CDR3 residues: CSAIRQGTSGGQFYEQYF. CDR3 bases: TGCAGCGCGATTCGACAAGGGACTAGCGGGGGCCAATTTTACGAGCAGTACTTC.

CDR3 residues: CASSPGVSSGNTIYF. CDR3 nucleotide sequence: TGCGCCAGCAGCCCAGGGGTCTCCTCTGGAAACACCATATATTTT. This chain joins TRBV4-3 and TRBJ1-3; a possible D gene is TRBD1 (6 bases). Trimming stripped 4 bases from V and 0 bases from J, with 10 bases between. There are 15 residues in the CDR3. From germline, CDR1 is LGHNA and CDR2 YSLEER.

The CDR3 loop is CASSPGGMGPINEQFF. CDR3 sequence (DNA): TGTGCCAGCAGCCCCGGCGGGATGGGTCCCATAAATGAGCAGTTCTTC. This chain connects TRBV7-8 to TRBJ2-1; D may be TRBD2 (6 bases). Germline V CDR1 and CDR2: SGHVS, FQNEAQ. V lost 5 bases to trimming and J lost 7 bases, with 21 bases between them. This CDR3 region has 16 residues.

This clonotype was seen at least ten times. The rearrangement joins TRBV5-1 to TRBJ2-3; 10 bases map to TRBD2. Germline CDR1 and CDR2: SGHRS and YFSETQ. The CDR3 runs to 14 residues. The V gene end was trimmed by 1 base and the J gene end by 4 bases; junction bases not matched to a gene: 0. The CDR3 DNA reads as TGCGCCAGCAGCTTGACTAGCGGGGCAGATACGCAGTATTTT. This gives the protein CASSLTSGADTQYF.

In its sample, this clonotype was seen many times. CDR3 in DNA: TGCAGCGCTACCGTGGGACTCACCTCCGGCGAGCAGTACTTC. The encoded protein is CSATVGLTSGEQYF. This chain connects TRBV29-1 to TRBJ2-7, with D possibly being TRBD2 (6 bases). Germline V gene lookup returns CDR1 SQVTM and CDR2 ANQGSEA. The CDR3 spans 14 residues. The ends were cut back, 7 bases at V and 6 bases at J, with 22 bases in the middle.

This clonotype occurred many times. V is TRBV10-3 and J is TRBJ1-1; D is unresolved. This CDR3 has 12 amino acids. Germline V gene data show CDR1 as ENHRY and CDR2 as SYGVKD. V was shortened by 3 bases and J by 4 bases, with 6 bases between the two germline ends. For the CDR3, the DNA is TGTGCCATCAGTGAAGTAGGCACTGAAGCTTTCTTT. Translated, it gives CAISEVGTEAFF.

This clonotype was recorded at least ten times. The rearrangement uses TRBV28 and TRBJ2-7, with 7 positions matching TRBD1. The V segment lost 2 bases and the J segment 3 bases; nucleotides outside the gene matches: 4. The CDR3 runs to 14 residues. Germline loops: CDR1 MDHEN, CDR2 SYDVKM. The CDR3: CASSLGDRDYEQYF. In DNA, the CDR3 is TGTGCCAGCAGTTTAGGAGACAGGGACTACGAGCAGTACTTC.

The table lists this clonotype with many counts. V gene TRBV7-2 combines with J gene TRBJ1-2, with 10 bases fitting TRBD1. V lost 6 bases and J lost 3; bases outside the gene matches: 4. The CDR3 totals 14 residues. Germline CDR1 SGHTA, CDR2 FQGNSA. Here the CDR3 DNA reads TGTGCCAGCAGGCGGACAGGGGGGGACTATGGCTACACCTTC. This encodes CASRRTGGDYGYTF.

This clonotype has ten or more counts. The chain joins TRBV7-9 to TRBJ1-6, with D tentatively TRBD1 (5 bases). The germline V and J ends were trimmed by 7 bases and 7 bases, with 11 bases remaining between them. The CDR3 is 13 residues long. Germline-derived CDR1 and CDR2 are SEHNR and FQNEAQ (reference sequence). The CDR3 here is CASTPGSNSPLHF. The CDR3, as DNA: TGTGCCAGCACCCCAGGGTCCAATTCACCCCTCCACTTT.

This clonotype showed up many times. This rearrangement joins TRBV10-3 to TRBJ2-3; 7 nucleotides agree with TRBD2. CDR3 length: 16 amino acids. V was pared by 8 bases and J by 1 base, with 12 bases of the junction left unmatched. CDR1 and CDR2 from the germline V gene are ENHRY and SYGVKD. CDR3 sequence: CAIGAWAGAGTDTQYF. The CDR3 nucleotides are TGTGCCATCGGGGCATGGGCGGGAGCCGGCACAGATACGCAGTATTTT.

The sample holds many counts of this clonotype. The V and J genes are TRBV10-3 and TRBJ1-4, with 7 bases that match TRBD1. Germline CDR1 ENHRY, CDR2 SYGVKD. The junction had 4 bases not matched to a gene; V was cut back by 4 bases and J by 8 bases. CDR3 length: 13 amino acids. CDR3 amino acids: CAISVDRKEKLFF. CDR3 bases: TGTGCCATCAGTGTGGACAGGAAAGAAAAACTGTTTTTT.

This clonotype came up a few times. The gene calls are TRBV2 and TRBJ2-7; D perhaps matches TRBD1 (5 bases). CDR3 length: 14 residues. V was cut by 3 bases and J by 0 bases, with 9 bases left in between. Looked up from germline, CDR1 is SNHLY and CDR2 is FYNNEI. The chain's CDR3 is CASSDRAGSYEQYF. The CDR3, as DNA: TGTGCCAGCAGTGACAGGGCCGGCTCCTACGAGCAGTACTTC.

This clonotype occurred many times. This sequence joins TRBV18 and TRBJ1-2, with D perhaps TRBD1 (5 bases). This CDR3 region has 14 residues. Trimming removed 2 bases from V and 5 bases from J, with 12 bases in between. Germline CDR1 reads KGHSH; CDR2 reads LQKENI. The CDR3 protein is CASSPEFGGYGYTF. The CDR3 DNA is TGTGCCAGCTCACCAGAGTTTGGGGGATATGGCTACACCTTC.

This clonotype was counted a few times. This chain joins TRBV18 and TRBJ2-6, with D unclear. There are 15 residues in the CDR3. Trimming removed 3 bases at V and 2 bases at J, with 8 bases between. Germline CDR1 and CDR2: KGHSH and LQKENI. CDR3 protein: CASSPSGTGANVLTF. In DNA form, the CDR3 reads TGTGCCAGCTCACCTAGTGGAACTGGGGCCAACGTCCTGACTTTC. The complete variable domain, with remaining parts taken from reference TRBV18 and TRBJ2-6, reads NAGVMQNPRHLVRRRGQEARLRCSPMKGHSHVYWYRQLPEEGLKFMVYLQKENIIDESGMPKERFSAEFPKEGPSILRIQQVVRGDSAAYFCASSPSGTGANVLTFGAGSRLTVL.

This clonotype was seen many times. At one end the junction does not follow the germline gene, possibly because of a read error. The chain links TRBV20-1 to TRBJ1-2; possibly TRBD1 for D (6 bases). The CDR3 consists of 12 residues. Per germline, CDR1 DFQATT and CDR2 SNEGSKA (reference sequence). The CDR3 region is CSATGTYKGYTF. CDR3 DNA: TGCAGCGCTACAGGGACATATAAGGGCTACACCTTC.

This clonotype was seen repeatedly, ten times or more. The CDR3 reads CASSQVVFVGTLHF. CDR3 DNA sequence: TGCGCCAGCAGCCAAGTGGTCTTCGTGGGTACGTTGCATTTT. The rearrangement links TRBV4-1 to TRBJ1-5; D call uncertain. Deletions cut 1 base from V and 15 bases from J, with 19 bases between. The CDR3 has 14 residues. In germline, CDR1 is MGHRA, CDR2 YSYEKL.

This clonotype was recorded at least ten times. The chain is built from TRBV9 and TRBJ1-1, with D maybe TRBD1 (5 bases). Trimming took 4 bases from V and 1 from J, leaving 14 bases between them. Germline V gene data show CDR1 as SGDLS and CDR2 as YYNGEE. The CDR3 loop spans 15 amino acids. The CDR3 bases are TGTGCCAGCAGCCCCCAGGGCAGACCGAACACTGAAGCTTTCTTT. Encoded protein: CASSPQGRPNTEAFF.